These 14 T cell receptor beta chains were all obtained from the same sample, sequenced in a study of CD8 T cells in Susac syndrome. An input of roughly 0.5 to 1 ug of RNA was subjected to reverse transcription using random hexamers. Using its own MiXCR run on the immunoSEQ multiplex PCR reads, TCRdb lists one record per CDR3 protein. The table shows 90,000 to 150,000 distinct CDR3 sequences, with roughly 92% occurring only once. The sample consisted of CD8+ T cells from PBMCs. The receptors were sampled from a human donor in good health.

This clonotype was observed a few times. The V and J genes are TRBV23-1 and TRBJ2-7; D is uncertain. TRBV23-1 is classed as an ORF, of uncertain function. The CDR3 is 14 amino acids. Between the trimmed V and J ends, which lost 3 bases and 3 bases, there was a span of 12 bases. CDR3 nucleotide sequence: TGCGCCAGCAGTCACCGCTCGGCCAACTACGAGCAGTACTTC. This translates into CASSHRSANYEQYF.

This clonotype came up a few times. The V call is TRBV29-1, the J call TRBJ2-7; 9 bases are shared with TRBD1. CDR3 length: 14 amino acids. V dropped 6 bases and J dropped 5; count of bases not matched to a gene: 11. Germline CDR1 and CDR2: SQVTM and ANQGSEA. Here the CDR3 reads CSVSQGAALNEQYF. Written as DNA, the CDR3 is TGCAGCGTCTCACAGGGGGCTGCTCTCAACGAGCAGTACTTC.

This clonotype was detected only once. The genes are TRBV7-2 and TRBJ2-2, with 10 positions matching TRBD2. Per the germline V gene, CDR1 is SGHTA and CDR2 is FQGNSA. CDR3 length: 17 amino acids. Trimming removed 1 base from V and 6 bases from J; junction bases left unmatched: 8. The CDR3 region is CASSLVPTSGRAGELFF. The CDR3 DNA follows: TGTGCCAGCAGCTTAGTGCCGACTAGCGGGCGGGCCGGGGAGCTGTTTTTT.

The chain couples TRBV16 to TRBJ1-2; 7 bases agree with TRBD1. V trimming: 7 bases; J trimming: 8 bases; junction bases outside the gene matches: 7. Germline CDR1 is KGHSY and CDR2 is FQNENV. This CDR3 contains 12 residues. CDR3 sequence reads: CASIRRTGGYTF. As DNA, the CDR3 is TGTGCCAGCATAAGGAGGACAGGCGGCTACACCTTC.

The genes are TRBV4-3 and TRBJ2-7; a weak D match, TRBD2 (6 bases). Germline V lookup: CDR1 LGHNA, CDR2 YSLEER. V was clipped by 1 base and J by 0 bases, with 22 bases between them. The CDR3 has 19 residues. The CDR3 DNA follows: TGCGCCAGCAGCCAAGGAAGTGGTAGCGGCGGACGGAGCTCCTACGAGCAGTACTTC. Translation gives CASSQGSGSGGRSSYEQYF.

This clonotype showed up just a few times. The chain has TRBV7-2 and TRBJ2-7, with 9 bases fitting TRBD1. Germline V gene data show CDR1 as SGHTA and CDR2 as FQGNSA. With V trimmed by 4 bases and J by 4 bases, 8 bases remained unmatched. There are 15 residues in the CDR3. CDR3 loop: CASSSHRDRVYEQYF. The CDR3 DNA follows: TGTGCCAGCAGCTCACACCGGGACAGGGTTTACGAGCAGTACTTC. Supplemented by reference TRBV7-2 and TRBJ2-7, the full variable domain reads GAGVSQSPSNKVTEKGKDVELRCDPISGHTALYWYRQSLGQGLEFLIYFQGNSAPDKSGLPSDRFSAERTGGSVSTLTIQRTQQEDSAVYLCASSSHRDRVYEQYFGPGTRLTVT.

This clonotype was observed once. The chain carries TRBV5-6 and TRBJ2-1, with TRBD2 identical over 12 bases. Germline V gives CDR1 SGHDT, CDR2 YYEEEE. After removal of 0 bases from V and 4 bases from J, the junction contained 8 bases not matched to a gene. The CDR3 totals 18 residues. Here the CDR3 DNA reads TGTGCCAGCAGCTTGGGGGCTAGCGGGGGGGTTTTTTACAATGAGCAGTTCTTC. This gives the protein CASSLGASGGVFYNEQFF.

J is TRBJ2-2 and V is TRBV29-1, with unresolved D. The CDR3 spans 10 residues. The germline V gene encodes CDR1 SQVTM and CDR2 ANQGSEA. V was trimmed by 2 bases and J by 5 bases, leaving 0 bases between them. The CDR3 coding sequence is TGCAGCGTTGAAACCGGGGAGCTGTTTTTT. Translation gives CSVETGELFF.

The chain joins TRBV20-1 to TRBJ1-2; 10 bases match TRBD1. V lost 6 bases to trimming and J lost 2 bases; unmatched junction nucleotides: 12. CDR1 and CDR2 (germline): DFQATT, SNEGSKA (reference sequence). The length of the CDR3 is 16 residues. The CDR3 reads CSAPGTGAYSNYGYTF. The CDR3 DNA reads as TGCAGTGCGCCCGGGACAGGGGCCTATTCAAACTATGGCTACACCTTC.

V gene TRBV7-3 combines with J gene TRBJ2-1; D gene uncertain. CDR3 length: 15 residues. Germline values: CDR1 SGHTA, CDR2 FQGTGA. With 5 bases removed from V and 0 bases from J, the gap between germline ends came to 11 bases. CDR3 in DNA: TGTGCCAGCAGCCCTTATATGAGCTCCTACAATGAGCAGTTCTTC. Its protein is CASSPYMSSYNEQFF.

The chain recombines TRBV2 with TRBJ1-1; TRBD1 is a possible D gene (5 bases). The CDR3 is 14 amino acids. Germline V gene sequence: CDR1 SNHLY, CDR2 FYNNEI. Trimming stripped 6 bases from V and 1 base from J, with 12 bases between. Written as DNA, the CDR3 is TGTGCCAGCAGCGCACAAACAGGGAACACTGAAGCTTTCTTT. It is translated as CASSAQTGNTEAFF.

This clonotype was counted between two and nine times. This chain joins TRBV5-4 and TRBJ2-1; D call uncertain. The CDR3 contains 11 residues. Germline loops: CDR1 SGHNT, CDR2 YYREEE (reference sequence). V was pared by 0 bases and J by 10 bases, with 5 bases between. CDR3 sequence: CASSLVREQFF. The CDR3 region has the DNA TGTGCCAGCAGCTTGGTACGGGAGCAGTTCTTC.

This chain uses TRBV20-1 with TRBJ1-4; D is undetermined. Germline V gene sequence: CDR1 DFQATT, CDR2 SNEGSKA (reference sequence). V dropped 5 bases and J dropped 6 bases, with 10 bases sitting between them. The CDR3 is 12 amino acids. The CDR3 region has the DNA TGCAGTGCTGCCTTTGGGGATGAAAAACTGTTTTTT. This sequence encodes CSAAFGDEKLFF.

The chain uses TRBV5-1 and TRBJ2-5; D not certain. The V end was cut by 0 bases, the J end by 4 bases, with 7 bases between. The CDR3 is 13 residues long. Germline CDR1 SGHRS, CDR2 YFSETQ. CDR3 in amino acids: CASSLGSGETQYF. DNA for the CDR3: TGCGCCAGCAGCTTGGGGTCTGGAGAGACCCAGTACTTC.